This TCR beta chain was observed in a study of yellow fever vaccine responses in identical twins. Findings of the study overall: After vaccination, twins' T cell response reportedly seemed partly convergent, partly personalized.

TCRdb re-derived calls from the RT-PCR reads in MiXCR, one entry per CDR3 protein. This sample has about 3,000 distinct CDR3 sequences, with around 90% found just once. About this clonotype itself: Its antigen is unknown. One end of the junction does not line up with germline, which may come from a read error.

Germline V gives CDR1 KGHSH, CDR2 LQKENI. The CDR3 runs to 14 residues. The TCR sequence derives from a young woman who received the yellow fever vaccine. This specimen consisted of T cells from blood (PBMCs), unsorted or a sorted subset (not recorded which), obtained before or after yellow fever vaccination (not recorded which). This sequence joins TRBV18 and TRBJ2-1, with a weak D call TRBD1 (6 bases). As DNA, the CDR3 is TGTGCCAGCTCTCCACAGGGATCCTACAATGAGCAGTTCTTC. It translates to CASSPQGSYNEQFF.